These T cell receptor beta chains were read from a single sample in a study of identical twins. TCRdb reanalysed the 5' RACE reads using MiXCR and keeps one entry per CDR3 protein. The repertoire has approximately 620,000 distinct CDR3 sequences, 8.6% of them found once; the top ten carry about 0.98%. These data also featured in a second study, about yellow fever vaccine responses in identical twins.

The specimen sequenced was PBMCs. Receptors were obtained from a young woman in good health. The CDR3 runs from the conserved cysteine through the conserved F or W. The order of the fields is V gene, J gene, D gene, CDR3 length, clone size, CDR3 DNA, CDR3 protein. The D gene is left open where the match is weak. Some rows have no size entry. The others give once, few or many, or a class for an expanded clone.

TRBV3-1	TRBJ2-7	-	15	-	TGTGCCAGCTGCAACGTCGGGACACGAGACTACGAGCAGTACTTC	CASCNVGTRDYEQYF
TRBV3-1	TRBJ2-7	-	17	many	TGTGCCAGCAGCCCCTCAGGAGGGGGGGCGGACTACTACGAGCAGTACTTC	CASSPSGGGADYYEQYF
TRBV4-2	TRBJ1-1	-	14	-	TGTGCCAGCAGCCAAGATCCAAGGTCCACTGAAGCTTTCTTT	CASSQDPRSTEAFF
TRBV20-1	TRBJ1-5	-	16	few	TGCAGTGCTAGAGACCCCCTGGGCAGGGGAGACCAGCCCCAGCATTTT	CSARDPLGRGDQPQHF
TRBV20-1	TRBJ2-1	-	11	few	TGCAGTGCTAGAGATTATCCAGAGCAGTTCTTC	CSARDYPEQFF
TRBV18	TRBJ2-3	TRBD1	16	few	TGTGCCAGCTCACCCTTGGGACAGGGGGGCACAGATACGCAGTATTTT	CASSPLGQGGTDTQYF
TRBV6-5	TRBJ2-3	TRBD2	16	many	TGTGCCAGCAGGTCAATAGCGGGGGCCCTCACAGATACGCAGTATTTT	CASRSIAGALTDTQYF
TRBV6-1	TRBJ1-6	-	14	-	TGTGCCAGCAGTAGCGGACAGATGAATTCACCCCTCCACTTT	CASSSGQMNSPLHF
TRBV6-1	TRBJ2-7	TRBD1	13	-	TGTGCCAGCAGGGATCCCAGGGGGCACGAGCAGTACTTC	CASRDPRGHEQYF
TRBV29-1	TRBJ2-1	-	15	-	TGCAGCGTTGAAGTCTGGGAGAGCATCTACAATGAGCAGTTCTTC	CSVEVWESIYNEQFF
TRBV24-1	TRBJ2-3	TRBD1	15	few	TGTGCCACCACCAAGACAGGGGCAAGCACAGATACGCAGTATTTT	CATTKTGASTDTQYF
TRBV2	TRBJ2-5	-	13	-	TGTGCCAGCAGTGAAGAATCAGAAGAGACCCAGTACTTC	CASSEESEETQYF
TRBV5-5	TRBJ2-7	-	16	-	TGTGCCAGCAGCAGAAACCCCCAACCAACTACCTACGAGCAGTACTTC	CASSRNPQPTTYEQYF
TRBV29-1	TRBJ2-3	-	10	-	TGCAGCGTTGAAGATGATACGCAGTATTTT	CSVEDDTQYF
TRBV20-1	TRBJ1-1	-	13	-	TGCGCTCGAGGGGGAGGGACTAACACTGAAGCTTTCTTT	CARGGGTNTEAFF
TRBV29-1	TRBJ2-7	TRBD1	14	-	TGCAGCGTTGTCCCCGGGACAGGGGGCTACGAGCAGTACTTC	CSVVPGTGGYEQYF
TRBV28	TRBJ2-2	TRBD2	20	-	TGTGCCAGCAGTTTACCAATGACCGGGACTAGCGGGGAGTACACCGGGGAGCTGTTTTTT	CASSLPMTGTSGEYTGELFF
TRBV28	TRBJ2-3	TRBD1	17	-	TGTGCCAGCAGCCCCCACGGACAGGGGGCTAGCACAGATACGCAGTATTTT	CASSPHGQGASTDTQYF
TRBV7-8	TRBJ2-7	-	13	few	TGTGCCAGCAGCGTCGGAGGGGGCTATGAGCAGTACTTC	CASSVGGGYEQYF
TRBV7-2	TRBJ2-7	-	14	many	TGTGCCAGCAGGATGGCAGGTCCATCGTACGAGCAGTACTTC	CASRMAGPSYEQYF
TRBV29-1	TRBJ2-1	-	15	many	TGCAGCGTTAGAGGACCTGTTGGGTCCTACAATGAGCAGTTCTTC	CSVRGPVGSYNEQFF
TRBV20-1	TRBJ1-2	-	13	-	TGCAGTGCCTCCAGCGGGTTTAAGGATGGCTACACCTTC	CSASSGFKDGYTF
TRBV15	TRBJ2-2	-	15	few	TGTGCCACCAGCGGTGGATTCTCGCAAACCGGGGAGCTGTTTTTT	CATSGGFSQTGELFF
TRBV3-1	TRBJ2-7	-	16	-	TGTGCCAGCAGCCCCTACCTTTTAGCGGAGTCGGGCGAGCAGTACTTC	CASSPYLLAESGEQYF
TRBV21-1	TRBJ1-4	-	11	-	TGTGCCAGCAGCAAAGTCAGAAAACTGTTTTTT	CASSKVRKLFF
TRBV18	TRBJ2-7	-	15	few	TGTGCCAGCTCACTACCCCGCACAGGGAAGAACGAGCAGTACTTC	CASSLPRTGKNEQYF
TRBV29-1	TRBJ2-1	TRBD2	16	-	TGCAGCGCAAACGGACTAGCGACGACCTCCTACAATGAGCAGTTCTTC	CSANGLATTSYNEQFF
TRBV12-5	TRBJ2-4	TRBD1	21	few	TGTGCTAGTGGTTTACCCATTCCATCAGAAAACGACAGGGGGCGGGAAAACATTCAGTACTTC	CASGLPIPSENDRGRENIQYF
TRBV27	TRBJ2-4	-	14	many	TGTGCCAGCAGCCCCATCTTGACTAAGTACATTCAGTACTTC	CASSPILTKYIQYF
TRBV5-1	TRBJ2-7	TRBD1	13	-	TGCGCCAGCAGCGGGTGGACAGGTTACGAGCAGTACTTC	CASSGWTGYEQYF
TRBV12-3/TRBV12-4	TRBJ1-2	-	13	few	TGTGCCAGCAGTCTAACGGGGGGGGTGCGCTACACCTTC	CASSLTGGVRYTF
TRBV7-2	TRBJ1-1	-	17	few	TGTGCCAGCAGCACCAGGCTTAGTGTGACCATGAACACTGAAGCTTTCTTT	CASSTRLSVTMNTEAFF
TRBV2	TRBJ2-2	-	13	many	TGTGCCAGTCGGGCCAGGCGCACCGGGGAGCTGTTTTTT	CASRARRTGELFF
TRBV11-1	TRBJ2-1	TRBD2	18	few	TGTGCCAGCAGCTTTCCTCTAGCGGGGGGGCGGTCATACAATGAGCAGTTCTTC	CASSFPLAGGRSYNEQFF
TRBV19	TRBJ1-3	-	14	few	TGTGCCAGTACCGACCGGGCACTCGGAAACACCATATATTTT	CASTDRALGNTIYF
TRBV5-1	TRBJ2-1	TRBD2	15	-	TGCGCCAGCAGCTTAGCGGGGCAGCTCTACAATGAGCAGTTCTTC	CASSLAGQLYNEQFF
TRBV5-1	TRBJ2-1	TRBD2	19	-	TGCGCCAGCAGCATAAGGACTAGCGGGAGTGGCGGGACCTACAATGAGCAGTTCTTC	CASSIRTSGSGGTYNEQFF
TRBV7-8	TRBJ2-7	TRBD2	16	many	TGTGCCAGCAGCTTAGTGGAGACTAGCGGGAGCTACGAGCAGTACTTC	CASSLVETSGSYEQYF
TRBV9	TRBJ2-7	-	14	-	TGTGCCAGCAGCGTAGGGGGCCTCTCCTACGAGCAGTACTTC	CASSVGGLSYEQYF
TRBV12-3/TRBV12-4	TRBJ2-1	-	20	-	TGTGCCAGCAGTTTACTAGGGTCGGGCAGGAGGTCCTCCTCCTACAATGAGCAGTTCTTC	CASSLLGSGRRSSSYNEQFF
TRBV5-1	TRBJ2-3	TRBD1	17	few	TGCGCCAGCAGCAACCCGCCTTTAGGGGGCTACACAGATACGCAGTATTTT	CASSNPPLGGYTDTQYF
TRBV5-1	TRBJ1-1	-	15	few	TGCGCCAGCAGCTTGGAGGGTGGGAGAGGCACTGAAGCTTTCTTT	CASSLEGGRGTEAFF
TRBV29-1	TRBJ1-2	-	14	many	TGCAGCGTTGAACTTGCAGGGTGGACCTATGGCTACACCTTC	CSVELAGWTYGYTF
TRBV3-1	TRBJ1-2	-	13	-	TGTGCCAGCAGCCAGTTGCAGGGGCTTGGCTACACCTTC	CASSQLQGLGYTF
TRBV11-2	TRBJ2-3	TRBD2	17	many	TGTGCCAGCAGTTCCTTATCGACTAGCGGCGGCGCAGATACGCAGTATTTT	CASSSLSTSGGADTQYF
TRBV21-1	TRBJ2-3	-	16	-	TGTGCCAGCAGCGGAGGGGGTAGCGGGGGCCCAGATACGCAGTATTTT	CASSGGGSGGPDTQYF
TRBV7-9	TRBJ2-5	TRBD1	16	many	TGTGCCAGCAGCTTACTGCACGCAGGGGGACAAGAGACCCAGTACTTC	CASSLLHAGGQETQYF
TRBV29-1	TRBJ2-7	-	14	-	TGCAGCGCCAGGAAGGAGGGCGGCTCCTACGAGCAGTACTTC	CSARKEGGSYEQYF